The 29 T cell receptor beta chains listed next were all sequenced from one sample in a study of blood T cell repertoires in COVID-19. The repertoire was sequenced with immunoSEQ multiplex PCR; TCRdb's copy has only in-frame clones and lacks some. The table lists about 210,000 clones, around nine tenths of them singletons. Sequenced material: peripheral blood. The receptors derive from a man between 40 and 49 years old with acute or convalescent COVID-19.

On this clone: The sample has other DNA sequences that encode this CDR3 too. V is TRBV5-1 and J is TRBJ2-1, with TRBD1 matching over 9 bases. The length of the CDR3 is 14 residues. V was pared by 3 bases and J by 4 bases, with 2 bases of the junction left unmatched. Germline V gene data show CDR1 as SGHRS and CDR2 as YFSETQ. CDR3 in DNA: TGCGCCAGCAGCTCAGGGACAGGGTACAATGAGCAGTTCTTC. Amino acids: CASSSGTGYNEQFF.

The chain joins TRBV27 to TRBJ2-7; 7 nucleotides line up with TRBD2. Germline trimming cut 5 bases from V and 3 bases from J; bases unmatched to any gene: 13. The V gene's germline CDR1 is MNHEY and CDR2 SMNVEV (reference sequence). The CDR3 runs to 16 residues. CDR3 amino acids: CASSTMSGTSSYEQYF. The CDR3 coding sequence is TGTGCCAGCAGTACTATGAGCGGGACTTCGAGCTACGAGCAGTACTTC.

This clone was counted between two and nine times. The V gene is TRBV2, the J gene TRBJ2-3, with D possibly matching TRBD2 (6 bases). The V end lost 5 bases, the J end lost 4 bases, and 28 bases lay between the germline ends. This CDR3 is built from 19 residues. Germline V CDR1 and CDR2: SNHLY, FYNNEI. The CDR3, as DNA: TGTGCCAGCAGTTCCTCCGGGACCTTTAGGACTATAGTCGCAGATACGCAGTATTTT. Protein: CASSSSGTFRTIVADTQYF.

The V gene is TRBV4-1, the J gene TRBJ2-1, with 13 bases matching TRBD2. This CDR3 is 15 amino acids long. Germline-derived CDR1 and CDR2 are MGHRA and YSYEKL. V gave up 4 bases and J gave up 4 bases; unmatched junction bases: 1. CDR3 sequence (DNA): TGCGCCAGCAGCCCGGGACTAGCGGGATACAATGAGCAGTTCTTC. It yields the protein CASSPGLAGYNEQFF.

The chain joins TRBV28 to TRBJ2-6; D remains ambiguous. Between the trimmed V and J ends, which lost 4 bases and 0 bases, there was a span of 7 bases. CDR1 and CDR2 (germline): MDHEN, SYDVKM. The CDR3 has 15 amino acids. CDR3 region: CASSSPNSGANVLTF. CDR3 bases: TGTGCCAGCAGTTCTCCTAACTCTGGGGCCAACGTCCTGACTTTC.

CDR3 DNA sequence: TGTGCCTGGAGTCCTCCAGGGCTAAGTTTTCAGCCCCAGCATTTT. Its protein product is CAWSPPGLSFQPQHF. This chain uses TRBV30 with TRBJ1-5; maybe TRBD1 (5 bases). This CDR3 is built from 15 residues. Per the germline V gene, CDR1 is GTSNPN and CDR2 is SVGIG (reference sequence). Trimming cost V 2 bases and J 6 bases, with 17 bases left between them.

V usage is TRBV27 and J usage is TRBJ2-1, with 7 positions matching TRBD2. Germline V gene lookup returns CDR1 MNHEY and CDR2 SMNVEV (reference sequence). The CDR3 has 14 amino acids. The junction had 3 bases not matched to a gene; V was cut back by 6 bases and J by 1 base. CDR3 sequence reads: CASSSAGSYNEQFF. DNA of the CDR3: TGTGCCAGCAGCTCAGCGGGATCCTACAATGAGCAGTTCTTC.

The J gene is TRBJ1-2, the V gene TRBV28; tentatively, D is TRBD1 (6 bases). V was pared by 5 bases and J by 8 bases, with 15 bases between. There are 13 residues in the CDR3. CDR1 is MDHEN and CDR2 is SYDVKM in the germline V gene. The CDR3 loop reads CASSQGGARGYTF. CDR3 in DNA: TGTGCCAGCAGTCAAGGGGGGGCCCGGGGCTACACCTTC.

This chain links TRBV5-6 with TRBJ2-7; D gene ambiguous. The CDR3 spans 14 residues. V lost 7 bases and J lost 0, with 14 bases in between. Germline values: CDR1 SGHDT, CDR2 YYEEEE. The CDR3 loop is CASRQQVSSYEQYF. For the CDR3, the DNA is TGTGCCAGCCGTCAGCAGGTGAGCTCCTACGAGCAGTACTTC.

The genes are TRBV30 and TRBJ2-7, with 8 positions matching TRBD2. Per the germline V gene, CDR1 is GTSNPN and CDR2 is SVGIG (reference sequence). The V gene end was trimmed by 3 bases and the J gene end by 2 bases; junction bases not matched to a gene: 3. CDR3 length equals 13 residues. CDR3: CAWSRGLAYEQYF. The CDR3 DNA reads as TGTGCCTGGAGCAGGGGACTAGCCTACGAGCAGTACTTC.

The chain carries TRBV4-2 and TRBJ2-6, with D maybe TRBD2 (6 bases). V was shortened by 4 bases and J by 1 base, with 17 bases between the two germline ends. This CDR3 spans 18 amino acids. In germline, CDR1 is LGHNA, CDR2 YNFKEQ. The CDR3 nucleotides are TGTGCCAGCAGCCCCTGGAGGGGCCCTGTTTCTGGGGCCAACGTCCTGACTTTC. Protein product: CASSPWRGPVSGANVLTF.

The table lists this clone with a count of one. The rearrangement uses TRBV24-1 and TRBJ2-5; D gene unclear. The germline V gene encodes CDR1 KGHDR and CDR2 SFDVKD. Deletions cut 4 bases from V and 1 base from J, with 12 bases between. The CDR3 contains 15 residues. The CDR3 here is CATSEAATFQETQYF. The CDR3 DNA is TGTGCCACCAGTGAGGCAGCGACCTTCCAAGAGACCCAGTACTTC.

As DNA, the CDR3 is TGCACCGCCGGGAGCCTTGTAGAAGCTTTCTTT. Protein sequence: CTAGSLVEAFF. The chain employs TRBV29-1 and TRBJ1-1; D not certain. CDR1 SQVTM and CDR2 ANQGSEA come from the germline V gene. The CDR3 runs to 11 residues.

CDR3 bases: TGTGCCAGCAGTTTAGTGGTAGCGGGGGGTTTTCTGGTGGGCACAGATACGCAGTATTTT. Translation: CASSLVVAGGFLVGTDTQYF. The V gene is TRBV27, the J gene TRBJ2-3; TRBD2 matches 10 bases. The CDR3 extends over 20 amino acids. Trimming cost V 2 bases and J 1 base; bases outside gene matches: 15. In germline, CDR1 is MNHEY, CDR2 SMNVEV (reference sequence).

The rearrangement uses TRBV5-1 and TRBJ1-1; no reliable D call. Looked up from germline, CDR1 is SGHRS and CDR2 is YFSETQ. This CDR3 comprises 14 residues. Trimming stripped 3 bases from V and 5 bases from J, with 14 bases between. The CDR3 sequence: CASSWKWTGTEAFF. The CDR3 region has the DNA TGCGCCAGCAGCTGGAAGTGGACGGGAACTGAAGCTTTCTTT. The full variable domain, completed using reference TRBV5-1 and TRBJ1-1, is KAGVTQTPRYLIKTRGQQVTLSCSPISGHRSVSWYQQTPGQGLQFLFEYFSETQRNKGNFPGRFSGRQFSNSRSEMNVSTLELGDSALYLCASSWKWTGTEAFFGQGTRLTVV.

The V call is TRBV19, the J call TRBJ1-1; TRBD1 might be the D (6 bases). This CDR3 region has 12 residues. Germline lookup yields CDR1 LNHDA and CDR2 SQIVND (reference sequence). Trimming stripped 6 bases from V and 3 bases from J, with 8 bases between. CDR3 amino acids: CASRTGDTEAFF. CDR3 sequence (DNA): TGTGCCAGTAGGACAGGCGACACTGAAGCTTTCTTT. The entire variable domain, with the rest obtained from reference TRBV19 and TRBJ1-1, is as follows: DGGITQSPKYLFRKEGQNVTLSCEQNLNHDAMYWYRQDPGQGLRLIYYSQIVNDFQKGDIAEGYSVSREKKESFPLTVTSAQKNPTAFYLCASRTGDTEAFFGQGTRLTVV.

The DNA for the CDR3 is TGTGCCAGCAGCCGGAGGGCTGCGAACACTGAAGCTTTCTTT. It is translated as CASSRRAANTEAFF. The V gene is TRBV3-1 (or the pseudogene TRBV3-2), the J gene TRBJ1-1; D remains ambiguous. The germline V gene has CDR1 LGHDT and CDR2 YNNKEL (reference sequence). The V and J ends lost 4 bases and 1 base respectively, with 10 bases between them. CDR3 size: 14 residues.

This chain joins TRBV21-1 and TRBJ2-3; TRBD2, the table's D call, lacks a check against the DNA. TRBV21-1 is reported as a pseudogene. This CDR3 spans 15 amino acids. CDR3: CASSKGGCSTDTQYF. The CDR3 DNA follows: TGTGCCAGCAGCAAGGGGGGGTGTAGCACAGATACGCAGTATTTT.

The chain is built from TRBV4-3 and TRBJ1-2; D is unresolved. Between the trimmed V and J ends, which lost 3 bases and 9 bases, there was a span of 8 bases. The germline V gene has CDR1 LGHNA and CDR2 YSLEER. The CDR3 is made up of 11 amino acids. The CDR3 region is CASSHESRYTF. Here the CDR3 DNA reads TGCGCCAGCAGCCACGAGAGCCGCTACACCTTC.

This rearrangement joins TRBV27 to TRBJ1-2; 8 bases map to TRBD1. The CDR3 length is 12 residues. From germline, CDR1 is MNHEY and CDR2 SMNVEV (reference sequence). The junction had 4 bases not matched to a gene; V was cut back by 5 bases and J by 8 bases. CDR3 in amino acids: CASSRQGIGYTF. CDR3 nucleotides: TGTGCCAGCAGTCGACAGGGGATCGGCTACACCTTC.

The gene calls are TRBV10-3 and TRBJ2-3; a weak D match, TRBD2 (5 bases). The germline gives CDR1 ENHRY, CDR2 SYGVKD. CDR3 length: 14 amino acids. Between the trimmed V and J ends, which lost 4 bases and 4 bases, there was a span of 12 bases. The DNA for the CDR3 is TGTGCCATCAGTGCCTCGAGAGGGTCAGATACGCAGTATTTT. Protein: CAISASRGSDTQYF.

The rearrangement links TRBV7-2 to TRBJ2-3; D call uncertain. CDR3 length equals 14 residues. Between the trimmed V and J ends, which lost 8 bases and 2 bases, there was a span of 14 bases. Germline CDR1 is SGHTA and CDR2 is FQGNSA. The CDR3 region has the DNA TGTGCCAGCTCCGCGTCCGCCTTCACAGATACGCAGTATTTT. Its protein product is CASSASAFTDTQYF.

Only one count was recorded for this clone. The rearrangement joins TRBV9 to TRBJ2-3, with 9 bases fitting TRBD2. V lost 6 bases, J lost 2 bases, and 7 bases stayed unmatched. The CDR3 has 15 amino acids. Germline V gene sequence: CDR1 SGDLS, CDR2 YYNGEE. The CDR3: CASNGREGFTDTQYF. In DNA, the CDR3 is TGTGCCAGCAACGGGCGGGAGGGATTCACAGATACGCAGTATTTT.

The V and J genes are TRBV7-2 and TRBJ2-5; 8 nucleotides align to TRBD1. Germline values: CDR1 SGHTA, CDR2 FQGNSA. The CDR3 is 14 amino acids. Trimming cost V 7 bases and J 4 bases; bases outside gene matches: 8. The CDR3 DNA reads TGTGCCAGCAACCCAGGACAGGGTGGAGAGACCCAGTACTTC. It specifies CASNPGQGGETQYF.

This chain links TRBV6-6 with TRBJ2-7; a possible D gene is TRBD2 (6 bases). The germline V and J ends were trimmed by 2 bases and 0 bases, with 14 bases remaining between them. The CDR3 is made up of 16 amino acids. Germline values: CDR1 MNHNY, CDR2 SVGAGI (reference sequence). The CDR3 spells CASSYGRGLTSYEQYF. CDR3 nucleotide sequence: TGTGCCAGCAGTTACGGGCGGGGCCTAACCTCCTACGAGCAGTACTTC.

V is TRBV3-1 (or the pseudogene TRBV3-2) and J is TRBJ2-1, with D possibly matching TRBD2 (5 bases). The CDR3 length is 12 residues. Trimming shortened V by 1 base and J by 12 bases, and 10 bases separated the two germline ends. Germline V gene lookup returns CDR1 LGHDT and CDR2 YNNKEL (reference sequence). This CDR3 reads CASSQGGRRQFF. The CDR3 DNA is TGTGCCAGCAGCCAAGGCGGGCGCCGGCAGTTCTTC.

V usage is TRBV18 and J usage is TRBJ1-1; D might be TRBD1 (6 bases). V lost 5 bases and J lost 6, with 19 bases in between. Germline CDR1 is KGHSH and CDR2 is LQKENI. The CDR3 loop spans 15 amino acids. The CDR3 DNA is TGTGCCAGCTCAGGATTTAAAGGGGGTTCGGCTGAAGCTTTCTTT. Translated: CASSGFKGGSAEAFF. The full variable domain, with the rest looked up from reference TRBV18 and TRBJ1-1, is NAGVMQNPRHLVRRRGQEARLRCSPMKGHSHVYWYRQLPEEGLKFMVYLQKENIIDESGMPKERFSAEFPKEGPSILRIQQVVRGDSAAYFCASSGFKGGSAEAFFGQGTRLTVV.

This clone was recorded only once. The chain recombines TRBV24-1 with TRBJ2-5; 7 bases are shared with TRBD2. CDR3 length: 18 residues. The germline gives CDR1 KGHDR, CDR2 SFDVKD. The junction had 17 bases not matched to a gene; V was cut back by 3 bases and J by 5 bases. CDR3 bases: TGTGCCACCAGTGATCGCCCCCTAAGGGCGGGAGTAGGTGAGACCCAGTACTTC. Its translation is CATSDRPLRAGVGETQYF.

The sample holds one count of this clone. The chain carries TRBV2 and TRBJ1-2; D gene unclear. V was pared by 7 bases and J by 4 bases, with 19 bases between. The CDR3 spans 15 residues. Germline-derived CDR1 and CDR2 are SNHLY and FYNNEI. The CDR3 bases are TGTGCCAGCACCGATGGCGGAGGGTTTGTCTATGGCTACACCTTC. It codes for CASTDGGGFVYGYTF.